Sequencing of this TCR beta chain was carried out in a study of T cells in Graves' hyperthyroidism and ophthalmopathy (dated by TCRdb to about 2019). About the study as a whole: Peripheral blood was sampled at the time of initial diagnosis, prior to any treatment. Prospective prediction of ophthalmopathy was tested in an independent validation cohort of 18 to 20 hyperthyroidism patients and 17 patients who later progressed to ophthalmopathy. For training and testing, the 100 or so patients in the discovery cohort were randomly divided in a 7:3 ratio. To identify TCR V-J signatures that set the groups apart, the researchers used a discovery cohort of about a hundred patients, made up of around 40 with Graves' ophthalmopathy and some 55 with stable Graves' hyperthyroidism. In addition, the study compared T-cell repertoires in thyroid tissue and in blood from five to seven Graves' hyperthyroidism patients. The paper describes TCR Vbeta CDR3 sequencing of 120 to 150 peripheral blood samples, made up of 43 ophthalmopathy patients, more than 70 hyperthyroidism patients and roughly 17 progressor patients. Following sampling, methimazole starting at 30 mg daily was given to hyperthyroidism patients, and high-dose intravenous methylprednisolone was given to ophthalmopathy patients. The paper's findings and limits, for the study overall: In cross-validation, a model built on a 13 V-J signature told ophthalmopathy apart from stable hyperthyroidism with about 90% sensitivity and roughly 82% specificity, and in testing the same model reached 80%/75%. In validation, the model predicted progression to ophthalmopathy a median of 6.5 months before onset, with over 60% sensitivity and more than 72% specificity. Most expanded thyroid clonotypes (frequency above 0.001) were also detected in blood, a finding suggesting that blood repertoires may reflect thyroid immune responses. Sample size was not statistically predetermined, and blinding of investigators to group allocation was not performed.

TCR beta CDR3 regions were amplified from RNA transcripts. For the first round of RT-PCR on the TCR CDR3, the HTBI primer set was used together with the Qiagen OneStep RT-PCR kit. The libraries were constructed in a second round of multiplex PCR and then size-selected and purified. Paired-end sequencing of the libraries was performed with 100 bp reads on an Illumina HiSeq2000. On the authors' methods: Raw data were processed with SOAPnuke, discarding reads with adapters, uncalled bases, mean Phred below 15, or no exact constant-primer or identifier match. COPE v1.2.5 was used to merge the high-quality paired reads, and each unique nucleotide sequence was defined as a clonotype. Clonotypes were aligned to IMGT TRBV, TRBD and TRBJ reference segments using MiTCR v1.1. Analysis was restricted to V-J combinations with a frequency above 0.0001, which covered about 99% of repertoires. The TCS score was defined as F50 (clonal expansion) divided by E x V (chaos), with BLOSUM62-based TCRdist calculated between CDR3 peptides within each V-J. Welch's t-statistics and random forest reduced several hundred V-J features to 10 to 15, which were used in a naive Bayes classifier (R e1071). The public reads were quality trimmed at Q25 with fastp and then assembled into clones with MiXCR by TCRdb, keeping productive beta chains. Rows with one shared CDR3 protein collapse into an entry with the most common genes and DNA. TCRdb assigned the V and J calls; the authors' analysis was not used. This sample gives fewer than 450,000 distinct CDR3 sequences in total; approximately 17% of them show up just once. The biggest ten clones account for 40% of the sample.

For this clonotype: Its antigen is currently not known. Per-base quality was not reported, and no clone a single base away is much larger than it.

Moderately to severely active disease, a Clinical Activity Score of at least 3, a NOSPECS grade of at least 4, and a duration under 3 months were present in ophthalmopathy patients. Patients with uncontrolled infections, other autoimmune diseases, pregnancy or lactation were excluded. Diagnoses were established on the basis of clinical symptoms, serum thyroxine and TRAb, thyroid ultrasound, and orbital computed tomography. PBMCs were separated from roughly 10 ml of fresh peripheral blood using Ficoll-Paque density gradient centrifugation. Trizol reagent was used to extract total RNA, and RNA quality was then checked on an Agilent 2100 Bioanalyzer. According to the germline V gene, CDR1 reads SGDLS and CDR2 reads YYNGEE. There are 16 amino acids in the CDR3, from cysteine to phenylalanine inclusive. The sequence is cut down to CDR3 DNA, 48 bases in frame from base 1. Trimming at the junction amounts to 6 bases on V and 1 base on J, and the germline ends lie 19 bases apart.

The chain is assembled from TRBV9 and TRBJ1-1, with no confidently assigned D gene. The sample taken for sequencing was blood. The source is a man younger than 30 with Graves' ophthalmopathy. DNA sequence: TGTGCCAGCACCGAACACTCTTCTCTTGGGAACACTGAAGCTTTCTTT. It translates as CASTEHSSLGNTEAFF. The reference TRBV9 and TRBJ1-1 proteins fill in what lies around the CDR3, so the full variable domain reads DSGVTQTPKHLITATGQRVTLRCSPRSGDLSVYWYQQSLDQGLQFLIQYYNGEERAKGNILERFSAQQFPDLHSELNLSSLELGDSALYFCASTEHSSLGNTEAFFGQGTRLTVV.